The next 31 T cell receptor beta chains were all read from a single sample in a study of blood T cell repertoires in COVID-19. The data were produced by immunoSEQ multiplex PCR, yet TCRdb's version contains in-frame clones alone and is incomplete. This sample has roughly 400,000 clones, with roughly 88% found just once. Sequenced: PBMCs or T cells enriched from blood (not recorded which). Receptors originate from a young man who had recovered from COVID-19.

This sequence joins TRBV25-1 and TRBJ1-2; tentative D call: TRBD1 (5 bases). Germline values: CDR1 MGHDK, CDR2 SYGVNS. Trimming took off 3 bases at V and 5 bases at J, with 16 bases between the two ends. CDR3 length: 15 residues. The CDR3 reads CASSEDVRGRYGYTF. Written as DNA, the CDR3 is TGTGCCAGCAGTGAGGATGTTAGGGGAAGATATGGCTACACCTTC.

CDR3 nucleotide sequence: TGTGCCAGCAGCTTGGTAGCGGGCGGGGGTAACAATGAGCAGTTCTTC. This encodes CASSLVAGGGNNEQFF. The rearrangement joins TRBV5-4 to TRBJ2-1; TRBD2 matches at 7 bases. Trimming at V came to 0 bases and at J to 5 bases, leaving 8 bases not matched to a gene. Germline lookup yields CDR1 SGHNT and CDR2 YYREEE (reference sequence). CDR3 size: 16 residues.

The CDR3 bases are TGTGCCAGCAGTGAAGTCCCCGCGCCCAACGTCCTGACTTTC. Its translation is CASSEVPAPNVLTF. The V gene is TRBV6-1, the J gene TRBJ2-6; D not certain. The V gene lost 1 base and the J gene lost 8 bases, with 9 bases spanning the gap. CDR3 size: 14 residues. Per the germline V gene, CDR1 is MNHNS and CDR2 is SASEGT.

CDR3 sequence reads: CASSISSGKPGYTF. The CDR3 DNA follows: TGTGCCAGTAGTATCAGCTCGGGGAAACCTGGCTACACCTTC. V usage is TRBV19 and J usage is TRBJ1-2; D not resolved. V was pared by 3 bases and J by 7 bases, with 15 bases between. CDR1 LNHDA and CDR2 SQIVND come from the germline V gene (reference sequence). This CDR3 spans 14 amino acids.

The chain is built from TRBV27 and TRBJ2-1, with 7 bases fitting TRBD2. Trimming at V came to 6 bases and at J to 7 bases, leaving 15 bases not matched to a gene. CDR1 MNHEY and CDR2 SMNVEV come from the germline V gene (reference sequence). This CDR3 is 16 amino acids long. This CDR3 is CASSPRHGGFGNEQFF. The CDR3 nucleotides are TGTGCCAGCAGCCCCCGGCACGGGGGGTTTGGAAATGAGCAGTTCTTC.

The gene calls are TRBV5-4 and TRBJ2-7; 11 nucleotides agree with TRBD2. CDR3 length: 15 amino acids. Trimming at V came to 4 bases and at J to 4 bases, leaving 7 bases not matched to a gene. Germline V lookup: CDR1 SGHNT, CDR2 YYREEE (reference sequence). The CDR3 protein is CASSGTSGSTYEQYF. CDR3 nucleotide sequence: TGTGCCAGCAGCGGAACTAGCGGGAGCACGTACGAGCAGTACTTC. The full variable domain, rest sourced from reference TRBV5-4 and TRBJ2-7, is ETGVTQSPTHLIKTRGQQVTLRCSSQSGHNTVSWYQQALGQGPQFIFQYYREEENGRGNFPPRFSGLQFPNYSSELNVNALELDDSALYLCASSGTSGSTYEQYFGPGTRLTVT.

The chain uses TRBV19 and TRBJ2-3; maybe TRBD2 (6 bases). Per germline, CDR1 LNHDA and CDR2 SQIVND (reference sequence). V gave up 7 bases and J gave up 8 bases, with 19 bases separating them. The CDR3 totals 14 residues. CDR3 loop: CASKYRRGTGTQYF. Here the CDR3 DNA reads TGTGCCAGTAAATACCGTCGGGGGACGGGTACGCAGTATTTT. Variable domain in full (rest from reference TRBV19 and TRBJ2-3): DGGITQSPKYLFRKEGQNVTLSCEQNLNHDAMYWYRQDPGQGLRLIYYSQIVNDFQKGDIAEGYSVSREKKESFPLTVTSAQKNPTAFYLCASKYRRGTGTQYFGPGTRLTVL.

The V call is TRBV7-9, the J call TRBJ1-2; TRBD1 matches at 8 bases. V trimming: 5 bases; J trimming: 6 bases; junction bases outside the gene matches: 8. Germline V gene sequence: CDR1 SEHNR, CDR2 FQNEAQ (reference sequence). The CDR3 covers 14 residues. CDR3 nucleotide sequence: TGTGCCAGCAGCCCGACCGGGACAGGCGATGGCTACACCTTC. As protein: CASSPTGTGDGYTF. The full variable domain, completed using reference TRBV7-9 and TRBJ1-2, is DTGVSQNPRHKITKRGQNVTFRCDPISEHNRLYWYRQTLGQGPEFLTYFQNEAQLEKSRLLSDRFSAERPKGSFSTLEIQRTEQGDSAMYLCASSPTGTGDGYTFGSGTRLTVV.

The V gene is TRBV19, the J gene TRBJ2-1; 7 bases line up with TRBD1. The germline gives CDR1 LNHDA, CDR2 SQIVND (reference sequence). This CDR3 is built from 13 residues. V dropped 5 bases and J dropped 4; count of bases not matched to a gene: 2. CDR3 region: CASSGRGYNEQFF. As DNA, the CDR3 is TGTGCCAGTAGTGGCAGGGGGTACAATGAGCAGTTCTTC.

This clone was seen a single time. The gene calls are TRBV5-4 and TRBJ2-7, with 10 bases that match TRBD2. This CDR3 is 16 amino acids long. Per germline, CDR1 SGHNT and CDR2 YYREEE (reference sequence). V shed 0 bases and J 2 bases; nucleotides not matched to a gene: 5. The CDR3 spells CASSLAASGRAYEQYF. CDR3 bases: TGTGCCAGCAGCTTGGCCGCGAGCGGGAGGGCCTACGAGCAGTACTTC.

The rearrangement joins TRBV5-1 to TRBJ2-1, with TRBD2 identical over 11 bases. The ends lost 7 bases at V and 6 bases at J; junction bases unmatched: 9. The CDR3 runs to 15 residues. Per the germline V gene, CDR1 is SGHRS and CDR2 is YFSETQ. The CDR3 spells CASRKSGTSGNEQFF. The CDR3 DNA follows: TGCGCCAGCCGCAAATCCGGGACTAGCGGCAATGAGCAGTTCTTC.

This clone has only one observation. The gene calls are TRBV11-1 and TRBJ2-3, with D uncertain. The germline V gene encodes CDR1 SGHAT and CDR2 FQDESV (reference sequence). Trimming removed 7 bases at V and 2 bases at J, with 13 bases between. CDR3 length: 14 amino acids. CDR3 protein: CASTVPGATDTQYF. The CDR3 DNA sequence: TGTGCCAGCACAGTTCCAGGTGCCACAGATACGCAGTATTTT.

Details on this clone: Additional DNA sequences in this sample encode the identical CDR3. The V and J genes are TRBV5-1 and TRBJ1-1; 10 bases align to TRBD1. Germline lookup yields CDR1 SGHRS and CDR2 YFSETQ. V gave up 2 bases and J gave up 1 base; unmatched junction bases: 2. CDR3 length: 15 residues. The CDR3 nucleotides read TGCGCCAGCAGCTTCGGGGACAGGGGGAACACTGAAGCTTTCTTT. Its translation: CASSFGDRGNTEAFF.

The chain couples TRBV6-1 to TRBJ1-5; D perhaps matches TRBD1 (5 bases). The V end was cut by 3 bases, the J end by 6 bases, with 12 bases between. The germline V gene encodes CDR1 MNHNS and CDR2 SASEGT. The CDR3 runs 14 residues. CDR3 in amino acids: CASSEVDSFQPQHF. Here the CDR3 DNA reads TGTGCCAGCAGTGAGGTAGACAGCTTTCAGCCCCAGCATTTT.

V gene TRBV7-9 combines with J gene TRBJ2-7, with D possibly being TRBD1 (5 bases). The CDR3 runs 14 residues. Germline lookup yields CDR1 SEHNR and CDR2 FQNEAQ (reference sequence). V shed 5 bases and J shed 7 bases, with 18 bases lying between them. DNA for the CDR3: TGTGCCAGCAGCCCGACTCAGGGAACAGAAGAGCAGTACTTC. This codes for CASSPTQGTEEQYF. Together with reference TRBV7-9 and TRBJ2-7, the CDR3 gives the full variable domain: DTGVSQNPRHKITKRGQNVTFRCDPISEHNRLYWYRQTLGQGPEFLTYFQNEAQLEKSRLLSDRFSAERPKGSFSTLEIQRTEQGDSAMYLCASSPTQGTEEQYFGPGTRLTVT.

V gene TRBV5-5 combines with J gene TRBJ2-3, with D possibly matching TRBD2 (7 bases). The germline V gene has CDR1 SGHKS and CDR2 YYEKEE (reference sequence). V was shortened by 1 base and J by 3 bases, with 12 bases between the two germline ends. This CDR3 spans 15 amino acids. CDR3 amino acids: CASSLWRGGTDTQYF. The CDR3 bases are TGTGCCAGCAGCTTGTGGAGGGGGGGTACAGATACGCAGTATTTT.

The V and J genes are TRBV29-1 and TRBJ1-2; D gene ambiguous. Germline assignment: CDR1 SQVTM and CDR2 ANQGSEA. The CDR3 totals 9 residues. CDR3 loop: CTSVPGYTF. The CDR3 bases are TGCACCTCTGTTCCTGGCTACACCTTC.

The V gene is TRBV5-4, the J gene TRBJ2-7; 7 bases agree with TRBD2. Germline V gene lookup returns CDR1 SGHNT and CDR2 YYREEE (reference sequence). The CDR3 extends over 15 amino acids. Unmatched junction bases numbered 11, after V lost 4 bases and J lost 4 bases. This CDR3 is CASSGLGEGPYEQYF. Written as DNA, the CDR3 is TGTGCCAGCAGCGGGCTGGGGGAGGGTCCGTACGAGCAGTACTTC.

This clone showed up just once. The V and J genes are TRBV28 and TRBJ1-2; TRBD1 is a possible D gene (5 bases). V lost 5 bases and J 4 bases, leaving 17 bases between the germline ends. The CDR3 loop spans 15 amino acids. Germline V lookup: CDR1 MDHEN, CDR2 SYDVKM. This chain's CDR3 is CASSLIETVPYGYTF. In DNA, the CDR3 is TGTGCCAGCAGTCTCATCGAGACAGTACCCTATGGCTACACCTTC.

The CDR3 here is CASRPRGGQEAGELFF. The CDR3 bases are TGTGCCAGCAGACCTAGAGGTGGACAGGAGGCCGGGGAGCTGTTTTTT. The chain has TRBV7-3 and TRBJ2-2; the match to TRBD1 covers 7 bases. V trimming: 6 bases; J trimming: 6 bases; junction bases outside the gene matches: 13. CDR1 is SGHTA and CDR2 is FQGTGA in the germline V gene. The CDR3 length is 16 residues. Looking up the rest from reference TRBV7-3 and TRBJ2-2 gives the full variable domain: GAGVSQTPSNKVTEKGKYVELRCDPISGHTALYWYRQSLGQGPEFLIYFQGTGAADDSGLPNDRFFAVRPEGSVSTLKIQRTERGDSAVYLCASRPRGGQEAGELFFGEGSRLTVL.

This rearrangement joins TRBV20-1 to TRBJ1-1, with D tentatively TRBD1 (6 bases). The CDR3 extends over 15 amino acids. CDR1 DFQATT and CDR2 SNEGSKA come from the germline V gene (reference sequence). V was cut by 3 bases and J by 0 bases, with 14 bases left in between. CDR3 protein: CSASLLTGVNTEAFF. CDR3 bases: TGCAGTGCTAGTCTTCTGACAGGAGTGAACACTGAAGCTTTCTTT.

The J gene is TRBJ1-2, the V gene TRBV18, with D hard to call. This CDR3 contains 13 residues. Between the trimmed V and J ends, which lost 3 bases and 2 bases, there was a span of 7 bases. The germline CDR1 and CDR2 sequences are KGHSH and LQKENI. DNA for the CDR3: TGTGCCAGCTCACCTGAACAGAACTATGGCTACACCTTC. This encodes CASSPEQNYGYTF. Full variable domain (missing parts from reference TRBV18 and TRBJ1-2): NAGVMQNPRHLVRRRGQEARLRCSPMKGHSHVYWYRQLPEEGLKFMVYLQKENIIDESGMPKERFSAEFPKEGPSILRIQQVVRGDSAAYFCASSPEQNYGYTFGSGTRLTVV.

This chain connects TRBV19 to TRBJ1-2; 8 bases align to TRBD1. The V gene end was trimmed by 10 bases and the J gene end by 3 bases; junction bases not matched to a gene: 4. The germline gives CDR1 LNHDA, CDR2 SQIVND (reference sequence). This CDR3 spans 12 amino acids. The CDR3 loop is CATSTGDYGYTF. For the CDR3, the DNA is TGTGCCACCTCGACAGGGGACTATGGCTACACCTTC.

The chain has TRBV14 and TRBJ1-3, with D hard to call. The CDR3 sequence is 16 residues long. Germline V CDR1 and CDR2: SGHDN, FVKESK. Trimming shortened V by 0 bases and J by 0 bases, and 9 bases separated the two germline ends. CDR3 loop: CASSQDFRSSGNTIYF. The DNA of the CDR3 is TGTGCCAGCAGCCAAGATTTTCGGAGCTCTGGAAACACCATATATTTT.

This chain joins TRBV5-3 and TRBJ1-5, with TRBD1 as a possible D gene (5 bases). TRBV5-3 is placed among ORFs of uncertain function. The germline V and J ends were trimmed by 0 bases and 0 bases, with 13 bases remaining between them. The CDR3 runs 17 residues. The CDR3 DNA is TGTGCCAGAAGCTTGGTACGGACACCCTATAGCAATCAGCCCCAGCATTTT. This codes for CARSLVRTPYSNQPQHF.

This clone came up once. The J gene is TRBJ1-4, the V gene TRBV4-2; D is possibly TRBD1 (5 bases). The germline V and J ends were trimmed by 4 bases and 4 bases, with 10 bases remaining between them. The CDR3 consists of 14 residues. Germline V gene sequence: CDR1 LGHNA, CDR2 YNFKEQ. As DNA, the CDR3 is TGTGCCAGCAGCCCCCGGGGGATTAATGAAAAACTGTTTTTT. It specifies CASSPRGINEKLFF.

The chain joins TRBV7-9 to TRBJ2-7, with D maybe TRBD2 (7 bases). The V end was cut by 3 bases, the J end by 3 bases, with 15 bases between. The CDR3 runs 15 residues. Germline V gene sequence: CDR1 SEHNR, CDR2 FQNEAQ (reference sequence). This CDR3 is CASSLGGQTLYEQYF. DNA for the CDR3: TGTGCCAGCAGCTTGGGGGGGCAGACTCTCTACGAGCAGTACTTC.

The chain couples TRBV7-9 to TRBJ2-7; TRBD2 matches 7 bases. This CDR3 region has 15 residues. V dropped 2 bases and J dropped 2; count of bases not matched to a gene: 6. From germline, CDR1 is SEHNR and CDR2 FQNEAQ (reference sequence). The CDR3 here is CASSLKGGAAYEQYF. CDR3 coding DNA: TGTGCCAGCAGCTTAAAGGGAGGGGCGGCCTACGAGCAGTACTTC.

The V gene is TRBV6-5, the J gene TRBJ1-5; D unclear. The germline V gene encodes CDR1 MNHEY and CDR2 SVGAGI. V was cut by 7 bases and J by 5 bases, with 15 bases left in between. The CDR3 contains 14 residues. The CDR3 DNA reads as TGTGCCAGCACTGCGGGCAAAGAATATCAGCCCCAGCATTTT. Its protein product is CASTAGKEYQPQHF.

This chain links TRBV18 with TRBJ1-1; D perhaps matches TRBD1 (6 bases). The V end was cut by 2 bases, the J end by 2 bases, with 9 bases between. Germline CDR1 and CDR2: KGHSH and LQKENI. The CDR3 loop spans 14 amino acids. In DNA form, the CDR3 reads TGTGCCAGCTCACCAGTACAGGGTAACACTGAAGCTTTCTTT. Its translation is CASSPVQGNTEAFF.

The chain is built from TRBV7-3 and TRBJ2-3; 9 bases line up with TRBD2. This CDR3 has 15 residues. Trimming at V came to 5 bases and at J to 6 bases, leaving 9 bases not matched to a gene. Germline V gene data show CDR1 as SGHTA and CDR2 as FQGTGA. CDR3: CASSPRVAGVDTQYF. For the CDR3, the DNA is TGTGCCAGCAGCCCAAGGGTAGCGGGAGTTGATACGCAGTATTTT.